Included here is one T cell receptor beta chain sequence, with context. Using immunoSEQ multiplex PCR, the repertoire was profiled, and TCRdb retains in-frame clones only, with some absent. The data hold a few hundred thousand clones, with 70% to 90% observed a single time. These data belong to a study of blood T cell repertoires in COVID-19. CDR1 and CDR2 (germline): MNHEY, SMNVEV (reference sequence). The V gene lost 8 bases and the J gene lost 0 bases, with 14 bases spanning the gap. The length of the CDR3 is 15 residues. The chain couples TRBV27 to TRBJ2-1; D remains unclear. This TCR was recovered from a young man who had recovered from COVID-19. The sequenced sample was PBMCs or T cells enriched from blood (not recorded which). The CDR3 is CASHQGGSSYNEQFF. CDR3 coding DNA: TGTGCCAGCCACCAAGGCGGTAGCTCCTACAATGAGCAGTTCTTC.